A single sample is the source of the 26 T cell receptor beta chains below, sequenced in a study of shared clonotypes between healthy human individuals (TCRdb year 2020). Libraries were made using the immunoSEQ multiplex PCR assay. TCRdb limited this immuneACCESS table to in-frame rearrangements with V and J called. A share of clones is missing; checked studies link under half to unresolved V genes, and the rest is unexplained. This sample gives nearly 1,000,000 clones in total; 76% of them show up just once. Over 1.3% of the sample is held by the ten biggest clonotypes. Sequencing was performed on memory CD4+ T cells sorted from blood. Sample cell subset or site, as interpreted from the label and publication: CD45RA-negative fraction. Receptor source: a man between 18 and 35 years old in good health.

This chain connects TRBV18 to TRBJ2-2; TRBD1 might be the D (5 bases). The germline V gene has CDR1 KGHSH and CDR2 LQKENI. V was shortened by 4 bases and J by 0 bases, with 9 bases between the two germline ends. The CDR3 is 15 residues long. The CDR3, as DNA: TGTGCCAGCTCACTAGGGGCCACGAACACCGGGGAGCTGTTTTTT. This encodes CASSLGATNTGELFF.

The gene calls are TRBV7-2 and TRBJ2-5, with 13 bases matching TRBD2. CDR1 and CDR2 from the germline V gene are SGHTA and FQGNSA. This CDR3 comprises 17 residues. The junction had 10 bases not matched to a gene; V was cut back by 5 bases and J by 4 bases. CDR3 in amino acids: CASSAGLAGVGGETQYF. CDR3 bases: TGTGCCAGCAGCGCCGGACTAGCGGGAGTTGGAGGAGAGACCCAGTACTTC.

The chain couples TRBV5-1 to TRBJ1-2, with D unclear. V lost 0 bases and J 3 bases, leaving 24 bases between the germline ends. CDR1 is SGHRS and CDR2 is YFSETQ in the germline V gene. This CDR3 has 19 residues. CDR3: CASSLGGRALRPLDYGYTF. Written as DNA, the CDR3 is TGCGCCAGCAGCTTGGGTGGTAGGGCCCTACGACCTCTTGACTATGGCTACACCTTC.

The V and J genes are TRBV7-2 and TRBJ2-7; TRBD2 matches at 10 bases. In germline, CDR1 is SGHTA, CDR2 FQGNSA. The CDR3 extends over 14 amino acids. The junction had 3 bases not matched to a gene; V was cut back by 4 bases and J by 3 bases. The CDR3 DNA sequence: TGTGCCAGCAGCTCTAGCGGGAGAGTCTACGAGCAGTACTTC. It translates to CASSSSGRVYEQYF. The full variable domain, completed using reference TRBV7-2 and TRBJ2-7, is GAGVSQSPSNKVTEKGKDVELRCDPISGHTALYWYRQSLGQGLEFLIYFQGNSAPDKSGLPSDRFSAERTGGSVSTLTIQRTQQEDSAVYLCASSSSGRVYEQYFGPGTRLTVT.

This chain joins TRBV7-9 and TRBJ1-4, with TRBD1 matching over 8 bases. With 5 bases clipped from V and 2 bases from J, the junction kept 10 bases outside the gene matches. The CDR3 runs to 17 residues. From germline, CDR1 is SEHNR and CDR2 FQNEAQ (reference sequence). The CDR3 protein is CASSDLQGAVTNEKLFF. CDR3 in DNA: TGTGCCAGCAGCGATCTCCAGGGGGCTGTTACTAATGAAAAACTGTTTTTT.

The gene calls are TRBV7-9 and TRBJ2-5; a weak D match, TRBD1 (5 bases). Per germline, CDR1 SEHNR and CDR2 FQNEAQ (reference sequence). Between the trimmed V and J ends, which lost 9 bases and 4 bases, there was a span of 9 bases. CDR3 length equals 11 residues. The CDR3 nucleotides read TGTGCCAGTGGGGCTCGAGAGACCCAGTACTTC. Translating gives CASGARETQYF. The variable domain in full, completed from reference TRBV7-9 and TRBJ2-5, reads DTGVSQNPRHKITKRGQNVTFRCDPISEHNRLYWYRQTLGQGPEFLTYFQNEAQLEKSRLLSDRFSAERPKGSFSTLEIQRTEQGDSAMYLCASGARETQYFGPGTRLLVL.

This chain joins TRBV27 and TRBJ2-3; D is unresolved. This CDR3 region has 14 residues. Germline CDR1 MNHEY, CDR2 SMNVEV (reference sequence). Trimming pared 1 base from V and 5 bases from J, leaving 10 bases between. The CDR3: CASSLWPPKDTQYF. CDR3 nucleotide sequence: TGTGCCAGCAGTTTATGGCCCCCTAAAGATACGCAGTATTTT.

The V call is TRBV18, the J call TRBJ2-7; unclear D gene. The germline V gene has CDR1 KGHSH and CDR2 LQKENI. The CDR3 totals 11 residues. With 8 bases removed from V and 1 base from J, the gap between germline ends came to 6 bases. As DNA, the CDR3 is TGTGCCAGCACAAGATCCTACGAGCAGTACTTC. It yields the protein CASTRSYEQYF.

This clone came up a few times. The chain employs TRBV7-2 and TRBJ1-2; 10 bases align to TRBD1. J lost 2 bases, V lost 7 bases, and 7 bases had no gene match. The germline gives CDR1 SGHTA, CDR2 FQGNSA. CDR3 size: 15 residues. The CDR3: CASNPPGQGNYGYTF. The CDR3 DNA reads TGTGCCAGCAACCCCCCGGGACAGGGGAACTATGGCTACACCTTC.

Comments on this clone: Other DNA sequences in the same sample also yield this CDR3. The chain uses TRBV2 and TRBJ2-5; the match to TRBD2 covers 11 bases. Germline-derived CDR1 and CDR2 are SNHLY and FYNNEI. The length of the CDR3 is 14 residues. The V gene end was trimmed by 6 bases and the J gene end by 4 bases; junction bases not matched to a gene: 4. In nucleotides, the CDR3 is TGTGCCAGCAGGTTACTAGCGGGGGTAGAGACCCAGTACTTC. The encoded protein is CASRLLAGVETQYF.

This clone was detected a few times. The rearrangement joins TRBV7-9 to TRBJ1-2, with D unresolved. V was shortened by 3 bases and J by 4 bases, with 12 bases between the two germline ends. The germline V gene has CDR1 SEHNR and CDR2 FQNEAQ (reference sequence). The CDR3 extends over 14 amino acids. The CDR3 DNA reads TGTGCCAGCAGCTTGGGAGTAGTGGGCTATGGCTACACCTTC. Translation: CASSLGVVGYGYTF. The entire variable domain, with the rest obtained from reference TRBV7-9 and TRBJ1-2, is as follows: DTGVSQNPRHKITKRGQNVTFRCDPISEHNRLYWYRQTLGQGPEFLTYFQNEAQLEKSRLLSDRFSAERPKGSFSTLEIQRTEQGDSAMYLCASSLGVVGYGYTFGSGTRLTVV.

A single count supports this clone. V is TRBV9 and J is TRBJ1-2, with no clear D. Per the germline V gene, CDR1 is SGDLS and CDR2 is YYNGEE. This CDR3 is built from 14 residues. Trimming shortened V by 3 bases and J by 4 bases, and 13 bases separated the two germline ends. As DNA, the CDR3 is TGTGCCAGCAGCGCCACGACGGGGAGCTATGGCTACACCTTC. It codes for CASSATTGSYGYTF.

This clone was seen more than once but under ten times. The chain uses TRBV6-1 and TRBJ2-7; D might be TRBD1 or TRBD2, each matching 5 bases. The CDR3 runs 15 residues. CDR1 is MNHNS, CDR2 SASEGT, per germline. V lost 4 bases and J lost 1, with 14 bases in between. The CDR3 DNA reads TGTGCCAGCAGTGCGGCACGGGACGGATCCTACGAGCAGTACTTC. Residues: CASSAARDGSYEQYF.

This clone was seen more than once but under ten times. The same CDR3 can be traced to other DNA sequences in this sample. The chain couples TRBV5-1 to TRBJ1-1; D gene ambiguous. There are 13 residues in the CDR3. Trimming removed 0 bases at V and 0 bases at J, with 3 bases between. In germline, CDR1 is SGHRS, CDR2 YFSETQ. This CDR3 is CASSLGMNTEAFF. CDR3 in DNA: TGCGCCAGCAGCTTGGGAATGAACACTGAAGCTTTCTTT.

This chain uses TRBV10-2 with TRBJ2-2, with 12 bases that match TRBD2. The CDR3 runs 16 residues. The V gene end was trimmed by 9 bases and the J gene end by 9 bases; junction bases not matched to a gene: 14. The germline CDR1 and CDR2 sequences are WSHSY and SAAADI. CDR3 in amino acids: CASQGLAGDPMRELFF. The CDR3 coding sequence is TGCGCCAGTCAGGGACTAGCGGGTGACCCCATGAGGGAGCTGTTTTTT.

With respect to this clone: At one of its ends the junction is not consistent with the germline gene, which may arise from a read error. The chain links TRBV7-7 to TRBJ2-1; D might be TRBD2 (5 bases). Germline assignment: CDR1 SSHAT and CDR2 FNYEAQ (reference sequence). The CDR3 runs to 14 residues. The CDR3 bases are TGTGCTAGCAGCCAGACCGCGGGTGTTAATGAGCAGTTCTTC. This sequence encodes CASSQTAGVNEQFF.

V and J are TRBV6-1 and TRBJ1-3; 7 nucleotides align to TRBD1. V lost 8 bases to trimming and J lost 4 bases; unmatched junction nucleotides: 2. The germline V gene has CDR1 MNHNS and CDR2 SASEGT. CDR3 length: 12 residues. The CDR3 DNA sequence: TGTGCCAGCGGGGGACAGGGAAACACCATATATTTT. Amino acids: CASGGQGNTIYF.

The CDR3 DNA is TGTGCCAGCAGCCAGGGGGCGGCCTCCGACTCCTACAATGAGCAGTTCTTC. Translation gives CASSQGAASDSYNEQFF. The chain has TRBV7-9 and TRBJ2-1; 8 bases map to TRBD1. Unmatched junction bases numbered 9, after V lost 5 bases and J lost 0 bases. Germline V CDR1 and CDR2: SEHNR, FQNEAQ (reference sequence). The length of the CDR3 is 17 residues.

The chain uses TRBV28 and TRBJ1-2; perhaps TRBD1 as D (6 bases). CDR1 MDHEN and CDR2 SYDVKM come from the germline V gene. The V gene lost 4 bases and the J gene lost 3 bases, with 15 bases spanning the gap. The CDR3 is made up of 15 amino acids. The chain's CDR3 is CASSSPGGADYGYTF. In nucleotides, the CDR3 is TGTGCCAGCAGTTCCCCTGGGGGGGCGGACTATGGCTACACCTTC.

V usage is TRBV5-1 and J usage is TRBJ1-6; 9 bases line up with TRBD1. J lost 8 bases, V lost 4 bases, and 4 bases had no gene match. CDR3 size: 14 residues. The germline V gene has CDR1 SGHRS and CDR2 YFSETQ. CDR3 sequence: CASSRQGEDSPLHF. CDR3 in DNA: TGCGCCAGCAGCAGACAGGGGGAGGATTCACCCCTCCACTTT.

The V call is TRBV27, the J call TRBJ2-2; 7 bases are a match to TRBD2. With 2 bases clipped from V and 3 bases from J, the junction kept 12 bases outside the gene matches. Looked up from germline, CDR1 is MNHEY and CDR2 is SMNVEV (reference sequence). There are 18 residues in the CDR3. This CDR3 reads CASSLIPPSGRDTGELFF. CDR3 DNA: TGTGCCAGCAGTTTAATCCCCCCTAGCGGTCGGGACACCGGGGAGCTGTTTTTT.

In this sample, this clone turned up once. The chain uses TRBV5-6 and TRBJ2-1; 9 bases agree with TRBD1. CDR1 and CDR2 (germline): SGHDT, YYEEEE. The CDR3 consists of 15 residues. Germline trimming cut 4 bases from V and 3 bases from J; bases unmatched to any gene: 5. The DNA for the CDR3 is TGTGCCAGCAGCGTCGGGACAGGGTACTACAATGAGCAGTTCTTC. Protein sequence: CASSVGTGYYNEQFF.

The CDR3 reads CASSNSGESYEQYF. CDR3 nucleotides: TGTGCCAGCAGTAATAGCGGGGAGTCCTACGAGCAGTACTTC. The V gene is TRBV6-5, the J gene TRBJ2-7; 8 bases map to TRBD2. With 5 bases clipped from V and 1 base from J, the junction kept 4 bases outside the gene matches. There are 14 residues in the CDR3. Germline V lookup: CDR1 MNHEY, CDR2 SVGAGI.

In its sample, this clone was seen once. V usage is TRBV29-1 and J usage is TRBJ2-3; D not resolved. The CDR3 is 14 amino acids. Per germline, CDR1 SQVTM and CDR2 ANQGSEA. V lost 1 base and J lost 0, with 8 bases in between. The CDR3 reads CSVEGASSTDTQYF. CDR3 DNA sequence: TGCAGCGTTGAAGGAGCGTCTAGCACAGATACGCAGTATTTT.

CDR3 sequence: CASSPLAPAANTGELFF. For the CDR3, the DNA is TGTGCCAGCTCACCACTAGCCCCAGCGGCGAACACCGGGGAGCTGTTTTTT. The V call is TRBV18, the J call TRBJ2-2; tentative D call: TRBD2 (5 bases). Trimming cost V 1 base and J 0 bases, with 12 bases left between them. Germline V gene lookup returns CDR1 KGHSH and CDR2 LQKENI. The CDR3 spans 17 residues. The entire variable domain, with the rest obtained from reference TRBV18 and TRBJ2-2, is as follows: NAGVMQNPRHLVRRRGQEARLRCSPMKGHSHVYWYRQLPEEGLKFMVYLQKENIIDESGMPKERFSAEFPKEGPSILRIQQVVRGDSAAYFCASSPLAPAANTGELFFGEGSRLTVL.

The genes are TRBV5-6 and TRBJ1-1, with D possibly TRBD1 on 6 matching bases. The ends were cut back, 4 bases at V and 3 bases at J, with 19 bases in the middle. CDR3 length equals 16 residues. Per the germline V gene, CDR1 is SGHDT and CDR2 is YYEEEE. DNA of the CDR3: TGTGCCAGCAGCCCAACCACGGGAAAGGGGGACACTGAAGCTTTCTTT. It is translated as CASSPTTGKGDTEAFF. The variable domain in full, with the rest retrieved from reference TRBV5-6 and TRBJ1-1, is DAGVTQSPTHLIKTRGQQVTLRCSPKSGHDTVSWYQQALGQGPQFIFQYYEEEERQRGNFPDRFSGHQFPNYSSELNVNALLLGDSALYLCASSPTTGKGDTEAFFGQGTRLTVV.